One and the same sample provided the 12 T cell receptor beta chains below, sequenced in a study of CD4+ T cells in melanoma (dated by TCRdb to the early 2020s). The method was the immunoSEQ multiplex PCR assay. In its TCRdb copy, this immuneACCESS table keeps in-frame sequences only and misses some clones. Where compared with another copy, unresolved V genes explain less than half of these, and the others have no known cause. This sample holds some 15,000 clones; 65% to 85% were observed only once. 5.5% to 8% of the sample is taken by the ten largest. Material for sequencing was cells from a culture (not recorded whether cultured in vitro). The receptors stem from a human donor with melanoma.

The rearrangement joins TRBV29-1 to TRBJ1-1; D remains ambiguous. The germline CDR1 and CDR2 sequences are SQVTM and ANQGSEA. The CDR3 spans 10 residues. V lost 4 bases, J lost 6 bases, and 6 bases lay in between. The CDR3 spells CSVVGSEAFF. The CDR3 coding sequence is TGCAGCGTTGTCGGGTCTGAAGCTTTCTTT.

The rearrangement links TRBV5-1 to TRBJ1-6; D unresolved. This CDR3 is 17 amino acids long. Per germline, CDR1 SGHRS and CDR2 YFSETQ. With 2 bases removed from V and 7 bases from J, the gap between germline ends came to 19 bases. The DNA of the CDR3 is TGCGCCAGCAGCTTATTGGGCAGGCCGGTGGGGAATTCACCCCTCCACTTT. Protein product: CASSLLGRPVGNSPLHF. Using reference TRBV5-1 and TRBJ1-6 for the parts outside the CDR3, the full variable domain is KAGVTQTPRYLIKTRGQQVTLSCSPISGHRSVSWYQQTPGQGLQFLFEYFSETQRNKGNFPGRFSGRQFSNSRSEMNVSTLELGDSALYLCASSLLGRPVGNSPLHFGNGTRLTVT.

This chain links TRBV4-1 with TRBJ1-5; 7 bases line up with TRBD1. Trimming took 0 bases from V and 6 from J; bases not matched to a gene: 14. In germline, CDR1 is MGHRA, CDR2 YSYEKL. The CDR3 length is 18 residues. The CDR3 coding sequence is TGCGCCAGCAGCCAAGATCCACCAGTACAGGGGTTAGGTCAGCCCCAGCATTTT. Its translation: CASSQDPPVQGLGQPQHF.

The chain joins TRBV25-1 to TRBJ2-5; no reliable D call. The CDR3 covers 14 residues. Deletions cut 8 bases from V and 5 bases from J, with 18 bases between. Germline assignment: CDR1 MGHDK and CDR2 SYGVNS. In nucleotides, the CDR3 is TGTGCCAGCCAACCCCCCTGGCAGCAGGAGACCCAGTACTTC. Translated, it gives CASQPPWQQETQYF.

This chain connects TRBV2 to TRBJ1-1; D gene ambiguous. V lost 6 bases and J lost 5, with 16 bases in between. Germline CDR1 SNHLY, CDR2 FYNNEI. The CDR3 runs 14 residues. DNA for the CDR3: TGTGCCAGCAGAGCCCAAACCGTTGTGACTGAAGCTTTCTTT. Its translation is CASRAQTVVTEAFF.

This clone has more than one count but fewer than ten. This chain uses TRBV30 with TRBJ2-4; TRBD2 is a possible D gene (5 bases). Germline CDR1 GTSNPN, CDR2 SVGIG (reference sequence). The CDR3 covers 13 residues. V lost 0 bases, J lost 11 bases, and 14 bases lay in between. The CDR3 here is CAWSVADASLQYF. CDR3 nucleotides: TGTGCCTGGAGTGTAGCGGACGCAAGCCTTCAGTACTTC.

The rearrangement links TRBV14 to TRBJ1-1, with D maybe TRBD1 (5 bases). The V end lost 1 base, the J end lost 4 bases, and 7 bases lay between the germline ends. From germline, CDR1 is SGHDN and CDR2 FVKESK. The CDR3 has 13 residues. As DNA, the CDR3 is TGTGCCAGCAGCCAAGGGGGGAGCACTGAAGCTTTCTTT. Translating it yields CASSQGGSTEAFF.

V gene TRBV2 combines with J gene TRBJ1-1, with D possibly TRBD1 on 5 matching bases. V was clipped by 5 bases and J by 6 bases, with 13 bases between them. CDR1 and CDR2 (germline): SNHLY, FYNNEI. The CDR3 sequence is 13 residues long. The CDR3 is CASSNRGDAEAFF. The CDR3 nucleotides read TGTGCCAGCAGTAACAGAGGGGACGCTGAAGCTTTCTTT. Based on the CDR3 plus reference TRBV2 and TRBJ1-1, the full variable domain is EPEVTQTPSHQVTQMGQEVILRCVPISNHLYFYWYRQILGQKVEFLVSFYNNEISEKSEIFDDQFSVERPDGSNFTLKIRSTKLEDSAMYFCASSNRGDAEAFFGQGTRLTVV.

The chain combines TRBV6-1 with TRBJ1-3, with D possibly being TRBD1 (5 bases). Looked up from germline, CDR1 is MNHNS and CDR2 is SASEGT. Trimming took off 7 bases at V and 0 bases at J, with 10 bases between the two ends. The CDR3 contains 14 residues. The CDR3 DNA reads TGTGCCAGCACCTCTGGGGGCTCTGGAAACACCATATATTTT. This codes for CASTSGGSGNTIYF.

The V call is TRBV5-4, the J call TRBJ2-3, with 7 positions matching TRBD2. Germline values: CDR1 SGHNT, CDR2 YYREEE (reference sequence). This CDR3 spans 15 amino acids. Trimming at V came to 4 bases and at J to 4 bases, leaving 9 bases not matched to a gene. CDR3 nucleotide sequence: TGTGCCAGCAGCCGGGGGGTGGTAGTCGCAGATACGCAGTATTTT. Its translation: CASSRGVVVADTQYF. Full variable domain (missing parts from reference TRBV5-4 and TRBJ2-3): ETGVTQSPTHLIKTRGQQVTLRCSSQSGHNTVSWYQQALGQGPQFIFQYYREEENGRGNFPPRFSGLQFPNYSSELNVNALELDDSALYLCASSRGVVVADTQYFGPGTRLTVL.

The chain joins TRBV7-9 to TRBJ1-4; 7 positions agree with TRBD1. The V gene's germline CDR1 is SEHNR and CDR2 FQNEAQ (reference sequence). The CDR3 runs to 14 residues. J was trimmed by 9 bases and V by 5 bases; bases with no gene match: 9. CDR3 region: CASSPETDRQKLFF. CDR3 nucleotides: TGTGCCAGCAGCCCCGAGACGGACAGGCAAAAACTGTTTTTT. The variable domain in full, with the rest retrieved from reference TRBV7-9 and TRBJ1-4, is DTGVSQNPRHKITKRGQNVTFRCDPISEHNRLYWYRQTLGQGPEFLTYFQNEAQLEKSRLLSDRFSAERPKGSFSTLEIQRTEQGDSAMYLCASSPETDRQKLFFGSGTQLSVL.

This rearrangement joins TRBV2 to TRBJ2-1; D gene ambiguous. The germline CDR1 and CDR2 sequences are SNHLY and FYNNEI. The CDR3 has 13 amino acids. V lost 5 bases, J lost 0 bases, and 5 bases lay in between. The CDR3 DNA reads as TGTGCCAGCAGTTTAAACTCCTACAATGAGCAGTTCTTC. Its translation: CASSLNSYNEQFF.